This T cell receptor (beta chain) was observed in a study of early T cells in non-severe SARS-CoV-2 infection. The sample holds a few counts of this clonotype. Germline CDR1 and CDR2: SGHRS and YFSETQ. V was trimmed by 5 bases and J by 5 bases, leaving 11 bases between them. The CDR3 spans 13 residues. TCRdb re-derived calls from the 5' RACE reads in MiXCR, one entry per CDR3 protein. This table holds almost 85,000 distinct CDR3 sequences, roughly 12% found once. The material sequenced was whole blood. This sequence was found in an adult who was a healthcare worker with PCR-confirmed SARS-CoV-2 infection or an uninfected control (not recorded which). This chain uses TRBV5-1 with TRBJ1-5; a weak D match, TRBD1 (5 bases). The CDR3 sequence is CASRQDDDQPQHF. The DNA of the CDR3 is TGCGCCAGCAGACAGGACGACGATCAGCCCCAGCATTTT.